Each of the 20 T cell receptor beta chains below was sequenced from the same sample in a study of blood T cell repertoires in COVID-19 (dated by TCRdb to 2019 to 2021). Receptors were amplified or captured by the immunoSEQ multiplex PCR assay. Entries here come from immuneACCESS through TCRdb and include only in-frame sequences with V and J called. Some clones fail to appear in such tables; in the studies checked, an unresolved V gene covers under half of the shortfall, and the cause of the remainder is unknown. Recorded for this sample are 150,000 or so clones; approximately 88% of them occurred a single time. Roughly 13% of the sample lies in the top ten. Sequenced material: PBMCs or T cells enriched from blood (not recorded which). These receptors originate from a woman aged 60-70 years who had recovered from COVID-19.

This chain links TRBV5-6 with TRBJ1-3; D might be TRBD1 (6 bases). The CDR3 consists of 14 residues. Trimming stripped 0 bases from V and 8 bases from J, with 12 bases between. The V gene's germline CDR1 is SGHDT and CDR2 YYEEEE. The CDR3: CASSLGAGAYTIYF. The CDR3 DNA reads TGTGCCAGCAGCTTGGGCGCGGGGGCCTACACCATATATTTT.

A remark on this clone: The sample has other DNA sequences that encode this CDR3 too. The V gene is TRBV6-1, the J gene TRBJ1-5; possibly TRBD1 for D (5 bases). The CDR3 loop spans 14 amino acids. Trimming took off 1 base at V and 2 bases at J, with 6 bases between the two ends. Per the germline V gene, CDR1 is MNHNS and CDR2 is SASEGT. As DNA, the CDR3 is TGTGCCAGCAGTGAAGGGGGGGGCAATCAGCCCCAGCATTTT. It encodes CASSEGGGNQPQHF.

The chain is built from TRBV11-2 and TRBJ2-3; the match to TRBD2 covers 9 bases. V gave up 4 bases and J gave up 3 bases; unmatched junction bases: 11. This CDR3 has 17 residues. Germline CDR1 reads SGHAT; CDR2 reads FQNNGV. The CDR3 region has the DNA TGTGCCAGCAGCTCCGGAGGGACTAGCTGGGTAACAGATACGCAGTATTTT. Residues: CASSSGGTSWVTDTQYF.

In the case of this clone: The junction and the germline gene differ at one end; a read error may be behind it. This chain connects TRBV3-1 (or the pseudogene TRBV3-2) to TRBJ2-2; D possibly corresponds to TRBD2 (7 bases). Germline CDR1 is LGHDT and CDR2 is YNNKEL (reference sequence). The CDR3 runs 16 residues. This CDR3 is CARSQFGGGRTGELFF. CDR3 coding DNA: TGTGCCCGCAGCCAGTTTGGGGGGGGCCGAACCGGGGAGCTGTTTTTT.

The rearrangement uses TRBV10-3 and TRBJ1-1, with TRBD1 matching over 11 bases. This CDR3 spans 14 amino acids. In germline, CDR1 is ENHRY, CDR2 SYGVKD. Losses at the gene ends were 6 bases for V and 6 bases for J; bases not matched to a gene: 6. CDR3 amino acids: CAIRGTGGVAEAFF. In nucleotides, the CDR3 is TGTGCCATCAGGGGGACAGGGGGAGTGGCTGAAGCTTTCTTT.

This clone has more than one count but fewer than ten. Distinct nucleotide sequences in the sample also encode this CDR3. V usage is TRBV19 and J usage is TRBJ1-1; D not resolved. The CDR3 spans 13 residues. CDR1 and CDR2 from the germline V gene are LNHDA and SQIVND (reference sequence). Trimming cost V 2 bases and J 1 base, with 5 bases left between them. The CDR3 bases are TGTGCCAGTAGTATACGGGGGAACACTGAAGCTTTCTTT. It is translated as CASSIRGNTEAFF.

This rearrangement joins TRBV7-9 to TRBJ2-1; 7 bases agree with TRBD2. There are 13 residues in the CDR3. The germline V gene has CDR1 SEHNR and CDR2 FQNEAQ (reference sequence). With 4 bases clipped from V and 7 bases from J, the junction kept 4 bases outside the gene matches. The CDR3 DNA reads as TGTGCCAGCAGCTGGCGGGAGACTAATGAGCAGTTCTTC. It encodes CASSWRETNEQFF.

The rearrangement links TRBV28 to TRBJ1-4, with D uncertain. Germline CDR1 is MDHEN and CDR2 is SYDVKM. This CDR3 is 19 amino acids long. V lost 3 bases, J lost 0 bases, and 20 bases lay in between. The CDR3 coding sequence is TGTGCCAGCAGTTTGTTCGGCGGCAACTATTTTGCAACTAATGAAAAACTGTTTTTT. It specifies CASSLFGGNYFATNEKLFF.

This rearrangement joins TRBV7-2 to TRBJ2-3, with TRBD1 matching 7 bases. The V and J ends lost 2 bases and 5 bases, in that order; junction bases with no gene match: 1. Germline V lookup: CDR1 SGHTA, CDR2 FQGNSA. This CDR3 comprises 13 residues. CDR3 loop: CASSLHRGDTQYF. The CDR3 coding sequence is TGTGCCAGCAGCTTACACAGGGGAGATACGCAGTATTTT. The full variable domain, completed using reference TRBV7-2 and TRBJ2-3, is GAGVSQSPSNKVTEKGKDVELRCDPISGHTALYWYRQSLGQGLEFLIYFQGNSAPDKSGLPSDRFSAERTGGSVSTLTIQRTQQEDSAVYLCASSLHRGDTQYFGPGTRLTVL.

The chain recombines TRBV29-1 with TRBJ2-1, with a weak D call TRBD2 (6 bases). Germline CDR1 SQVTM, CDR2 ANQGSEA. Between the trimmed V and J ends, which lost 5 bases and 8 bases, there was a span of 10 bases. This CDR3 is 11 amino acids long. The CDR3 protein is CSVRGVHEQFF. The CDR3 nucleotides are TGCAGCGTTCGCGGGGTCCATGAGCAGTTCTTC.

The chain employs TRBV20-1 and TRBJ1-2; D is ambiguous. The V end lost 3 bases, the J end lost 6 bases, and 23 bases lay between the germline ends. The CDR3 spans 16 residues. The germline gives CDR1 DFQATT, CDR2 SNEGSKA (reference sequence). As DNA, the CDR3 is TGCAGTGCTAGTGGGCCGTTTCGAGGAGATTCTAATGGCTACACCTTC. It codes for CSASGPFRGDSNGYTF.

J is TRBJ2-3 and V is TRBV5-6; 11 bases are a match to TRBD2. CDR1 and CDR2 (germline): SGHDT, YYEEEE. The trim removed 4 bases at V and 3 bases at J, leaving 10 bases unmatched. The length of the CDR3 is 17 residues. The CDR3 nucleotides are TGTGCCAGCAGCCACACTAGCGGGGGTGGGTGGACAGATACGCAGTATTTT. Translation gives CASSHTSGGGWTDTQYF.

In regard to this clone: The sample carries other DNA sequences with the same CDR3. The rearrangement links TRBV7-9 to TRBJ1-4; 7 bases fit TRBD1. This CDR3 region has 14 residues. V lost 5 bases, J lost 8 bases, and 8 bases stayed unmatched. CDR1 and CDR2 (germline): SEHNR, FQNEAQ (reference sequence). CDR3 DNA sequence: TGTGCCAGCAGCCCACGACAGGGCGGGGAAAAACTGTTTTTT. Its translation is CASSPRQGGEKLFF.

The chain has TRBV27 and TRBJ1-4; 9 positions match TRBD1. From germline, CDR1 is MNHEY and CDR2 SMNVEV (reference sequence). The CDR3 is 15 amino acids. The junction had 9 bases not matched to a gene; V was cut back by 6 bases and J by 7 bases. The CDR3 here is CASSQYRGQGEKLFF. In DNA form, the CDR3 reads TGTGCCAGCAGCCAATACAGGGGGCAGGGTGAAAAACTGTTTTTT.

The chain couples TRBV30 to TRBJ1-2; the match to TRBD1 covers 9 bases. J gave up 4 bases and V 5 bases, and 5 bases lay outside the gene matches. Germline V gene sequence: CDR1 GTSNPN, CDR2 SVGIG (reference sequence). This CDR3 has 13 residues. CDR3 residues: CAWDRGSVYGYTF. CDR3 nucleotides: TGTGCCTGGGACAGGGGGTCTGTCTATGGCTACACCTTC.

The chain uses TRBV4-2 and TRBJ2-2, with 7 nucleotides matching TRBD2. There are 15 residues in the CDR3. Germline CDR1 is LGHNA and CDR2 is YNFKEQ. The V segment lost 1 base and the J segment 7 bases; nucleotides outside the gene matches: 6. CDR3 protein: CASSQGAGVHGELFF. The CDR3 DNA sequence: TGTGCCAGCAGCCAAGGGGCGGGGGTTCACGGGGAGCTGTTTTTT.

J is TRBJ1-2 and V is TRBV2; no firm D call. In germline, CDR1 is SNHLY, CDR2 FYNNEI. V shed 2 bases and J shed 1 base, with 14 bases lying between them. CDR3 length equals 16 residues. The CDR3 sequence: CASSEWQASLNYGYTF. The CDR3 nucleotides read TGTGCCAGCAGTGAATGGCAGGCTTCCCTTAACTATGGCTACACCTTC.

The chain joins TRBV29-1 to TRBJ1-4, with D possibly matching TRBD1 (6 bases). The V end was cut by 4 bases, the J end by 0 bases, with 9 bases between. CDR1 is SQVTM, CDR2 ANQGSEA, per germline. The CDR3 consists of 14 residues. The CDR3 bases are TGCAGCGTTGTAGGGGGAGCAACTAATGAAAAACTGTTTTTT. Translation gives CSVVGGATNEKLFF.

The chain employs TRBV27 and TRBJ2-7, with 8 bases lining up with TRBD2. There are 15 residues in the CDR3. Germline loops: CDR1 MNHEY, CDR2 SMNVEV (reference sequence). After removal of 2 bases from V and 4 bases from J, the junction contained 7 bases not matched to a gene. CDR3 DNA: TGTGCCAGCAGTTTACGACCGGGACTAGTGTACGAGCAGTACTTC. Translated, it gives CASSLRPGLVYEQYF.

On this clone itself: This sample includes further DNA sequences coding for the same CDR3. The chain joins TRBV11-2 to TRBJ1-2; TRBD1 matches at 7 bases. V was clipped by 5 bases and J by 3 bases; unmatched bases: 3. This CDR3 spans 13 amino acids. Germline CDR1 is SGHAT and CDR2 is FQNNGV. This CDR3 is CASSPTGDYGYTF. CDR3 sequence (DNA): TGTGCCAGCAGCCCTACAGGGGACTATGGCTACACCTTC.